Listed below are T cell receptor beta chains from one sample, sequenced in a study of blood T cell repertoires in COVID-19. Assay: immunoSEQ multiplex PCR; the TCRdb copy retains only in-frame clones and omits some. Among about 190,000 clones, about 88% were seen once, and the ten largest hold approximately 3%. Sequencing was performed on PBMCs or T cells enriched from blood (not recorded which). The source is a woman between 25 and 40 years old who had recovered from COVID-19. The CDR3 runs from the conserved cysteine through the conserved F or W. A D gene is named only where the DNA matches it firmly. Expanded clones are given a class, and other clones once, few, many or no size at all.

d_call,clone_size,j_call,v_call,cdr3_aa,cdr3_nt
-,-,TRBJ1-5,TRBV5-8,CASSLRGGGNQPQHF,TGTGCCAGCAGCTTGAGGGGAGGGGGCAATCAGCCCCAGCATTTT
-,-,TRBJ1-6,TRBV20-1,CSAISDSPLHF,TGCAGTGCTATATCGGATTCACCCCTCCACTTT
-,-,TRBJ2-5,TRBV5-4,CASSLVASSSGETQYF,TGTGCCAGCAGCTTGGTTGCGAGCAGCTCAGGGGAGACCCAGTACTTC
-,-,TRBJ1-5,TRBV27,CASSREGRGNQPQHF,TGTGCCAGCAGTCGGGAGGGGCGAGGCAATCAGCCCCAGCATTTT
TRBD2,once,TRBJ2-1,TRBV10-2,CASSDVPAGYNEQFF,TGCGCCAGCAGTGACGTCCCAGCGGGATACAATGAGCAGTTCTTC
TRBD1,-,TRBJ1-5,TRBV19,CASTIGTGGPAQHF,TGTGCCAGCACTATCGGGACAGGGGGCCCAGCCCAGCATTTT
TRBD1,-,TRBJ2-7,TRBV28,CASSLGQGAHYEQYF,TGTGCCAGCAGTTTGGGGCAGGGGGCCCACTACGAGCAGTACTTC
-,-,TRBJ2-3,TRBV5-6,CASSFDGVRSTDTQYF,TGTGCCAGCAGCTTCGACGGGGTACGTAGCACAGATACGCAGTATTTT
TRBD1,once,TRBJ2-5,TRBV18,CAGSKTGGEETQYF,TGTGCCGGCTCAAAGACAGGGGGCGAGGAGACCCAGTACTTC
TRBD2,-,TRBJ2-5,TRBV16,CASSQSAGTSGGLKETQYF,TGTGCCAGCAGCCAATCGGCCGGGACTAGCGGGGGACTAAAAGAGACCCAGTACTTC
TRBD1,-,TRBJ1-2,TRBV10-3,CAIRLTGNGYGYTF,TGTGCCATCAGATTGACAGGGAATGGCTATGGCTACACCTTC
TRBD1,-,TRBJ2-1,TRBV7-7,CASSRTGANEQFF,TGTGCTAGCAGCAGAACAGGGGCCAATGAGCAGTTCTTC
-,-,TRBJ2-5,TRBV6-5,CASSYEQEETQYF,TGTGCCAGCAGTTACGAGCAGGAAGAGACCCAGTACTTC
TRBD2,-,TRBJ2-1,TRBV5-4,CASRPGGRGDLHNEQFF,TGTGCCAGCAGGCCCGGGGGGCGGGGGGACCTTCACAATGAGCAGTTCTTC